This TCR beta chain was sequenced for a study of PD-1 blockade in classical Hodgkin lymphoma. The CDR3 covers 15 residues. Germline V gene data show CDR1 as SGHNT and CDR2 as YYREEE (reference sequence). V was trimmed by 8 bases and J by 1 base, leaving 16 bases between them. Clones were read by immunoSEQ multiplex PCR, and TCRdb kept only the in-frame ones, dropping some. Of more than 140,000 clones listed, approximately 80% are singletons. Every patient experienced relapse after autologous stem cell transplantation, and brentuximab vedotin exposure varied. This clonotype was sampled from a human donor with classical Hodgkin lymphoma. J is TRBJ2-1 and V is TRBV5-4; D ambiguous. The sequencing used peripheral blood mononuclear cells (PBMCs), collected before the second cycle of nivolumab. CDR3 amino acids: CASSSDLRSYNEQFF. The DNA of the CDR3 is TGTGCCAGTTCCTCTGACCTACGGTCCTACAATGAGCAGTTCTTC.